This section outlines one T cell receptor (beta chain) sequence together with its context. The antigen is undetermined. The donors were members of the validation cohort comprising some 120 subjects, separate from the roughly 690-subject first cohort. Only in-frame clones appear in the TCRdb table, and some are missing; sequencing was by immunoSEQ multiplex PCR. This sample has about 150,000 clones; about 86% occur once, and the top ten carry over 2%. These data come from a study of cytomegalovirus exposure and HLA in healthy donors. Overall study context: It was reported in a later analysis that the 100 to 150 validation repertoires used the same platform as the roughly 670 first-cohort repertoires.

Study findings and constraints: Most TCR sequences proved rare, with some public TCRs found in many donors.

The sequencing input was PBMCs. This TCR derives from a human donor in good health.

The CDR3 DNA reads as TGTGCCAGCAGCTCGTCGACAGGGATTTTGAATGAGCAGTTCTTC. Encoded protein: CASSSSTGILNEQFF. The chain employs TRBV7-2 and TRBJ2-1; TRBD1 matches 7 bases. Looked up from germline, CDR1 is SGHTA and CDR2 is FQGNSA. Germline trimming cut 4 bases from V and 7 bases from J; bases unmatched to any gene: 10. CDR3 size: 15 residues.